This T cell receptor beta chain appears in the sequencing data of a study of blood T cell repertoires in COVID-19. Background on the study: Both acute and convalescent COVID-19 samples were obtained from the United States, Italy and Spain. T cells, B-cell-depleted T cells, or PBMCs provided the cDNA or gDNA that served as material.

This clone showed up just a few times. The CDR3 runs 15 residues. Trimming stripped 3 bases from V and 0 bases from J, with 11 bases between. Per the germline V gene, CDR1 is SGHTA and CDR2 is FQGTGA. Per the original data handling: Cell counts per sample came from amplifying reference gene primers. Sequencing was performed with immunoSEQ multiplex PCR; in TCRdb, only in-frame clones are kept and a portion is missing. That table gives V, J and clone size, and the DNA gave D and trimming. The sample holds 250,000 or so clones, about nine tenths seen once. This rearrangement joins TRBV7-3 to TRBJ1-2; TRBD1 might be the D (6 bases). The clonotype originates from a young woman with active or convalescent COVID-19. Material: peripheral blood. Here the CDR3 reads CASSLDSATNYGYTF. DNA for the CDR3: TGTGCCAGCAGCTTGGACAGTGCAACTAACTATGGCTACACCTTC.